This entry is about one T cell receptor beta chain. PCR primers comprised 60 Vbeta and 13 Jbeta primers. The protocol was immunoSEQ multiplex PCR, while the TCRdb copy is restricted to in-frame clones and leaves out a portion. Altogether roughly 100,000 clones are present, about 13% being singletons, with the ten largest covering approximately 15%. The data were obtained in a study of cytomegalovirus exposure and HLA in healthy donors. Study overall: HLA-typed donors contributed some 83 million unique TCRs, which were held in an early data release.

From germline, CDR1 is LNHDA and CDR2 SQIVND (reference sequence). This CDR3 contains 14 residues. Trimming removed 4 bases from V and 2 bases from J, with 12 bases in between. The TCR originated in a man aged 40-50 years in good health and CMV-seropositive. Sequencing was done on a sample of PBMCs. The chain uses TRBV19 and TRBJ2-7; D is perhaps TRBD2 (5 bases). CDR3 in DNA: TGTGCCAGTAGTAGCGGGCACCCGACCTACGAGCAGTACTTC. Its translation: CASSSGHPTYEQYF.